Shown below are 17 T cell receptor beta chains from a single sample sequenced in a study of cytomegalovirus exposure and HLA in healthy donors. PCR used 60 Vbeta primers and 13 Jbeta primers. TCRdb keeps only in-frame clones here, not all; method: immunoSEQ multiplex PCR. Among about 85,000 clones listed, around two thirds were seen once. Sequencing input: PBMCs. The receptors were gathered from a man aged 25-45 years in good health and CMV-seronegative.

Here the CDR3 DNA reads TGTGCCAGCAGCTATCCGTTTCTTACCTACGAGCAGTACTTC. As protein: CASSYPFLTYEQYF. V gene TRBV5-5 combines with J gene TRBJ2-7; D not certain. The V and J ends lost 3 bases and 2 bases respectively, with 12 bases between them. The CDR3 sequence is 14 residues long. Germline lookup yields CDR1 SGHKS and CDR2 YYEKEE (reference sequence).

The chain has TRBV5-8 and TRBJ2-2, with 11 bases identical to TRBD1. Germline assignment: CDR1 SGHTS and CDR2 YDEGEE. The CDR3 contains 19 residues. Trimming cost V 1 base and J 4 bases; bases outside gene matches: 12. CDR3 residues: CASSLRWTGGFQGTGELFF. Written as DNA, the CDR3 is TGTGCCAGCAGCTTGCGTTGGACAGGGGGCTTTCAAGGCACCGGGGAGCTGTTTTTT. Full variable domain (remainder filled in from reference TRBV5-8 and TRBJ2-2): EAGVTQSPTHLIKTRGQQATLRCSPISGHTSVYWYQQALGLGLQFLLWYDEGEERNRGNFPPRFSGRQFPNYSSELNVNALELEDSALYLCASSLRWTGGFQGTGELFFGEGSRLTVL.

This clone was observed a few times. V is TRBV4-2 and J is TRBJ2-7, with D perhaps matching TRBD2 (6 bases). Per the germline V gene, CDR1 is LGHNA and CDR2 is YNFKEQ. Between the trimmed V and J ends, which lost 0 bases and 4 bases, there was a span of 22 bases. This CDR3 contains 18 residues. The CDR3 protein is CASSQDGGGTAPTYEQYF. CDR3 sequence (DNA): TGTGCCAGCAGCCAAGATGGGGGTGGGACTGCACCTACATACGAGCAGTACTTC.

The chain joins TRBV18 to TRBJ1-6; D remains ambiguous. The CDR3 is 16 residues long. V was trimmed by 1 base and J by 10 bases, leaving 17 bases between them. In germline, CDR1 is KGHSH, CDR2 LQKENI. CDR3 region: CASSPHADPSNSPLHF. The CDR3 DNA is TGTGCCAGCTCACCACATGCGGATCCCTCGAACTCACCCCTCCACTTT.

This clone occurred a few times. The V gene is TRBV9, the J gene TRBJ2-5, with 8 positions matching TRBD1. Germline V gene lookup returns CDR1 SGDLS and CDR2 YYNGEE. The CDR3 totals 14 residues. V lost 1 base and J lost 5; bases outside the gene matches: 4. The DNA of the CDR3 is TGTGCCAGCAGCGTACAGGGGGCGCAGGAGACCCAGTACTTC. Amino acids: CASSVQGAQETQYF.

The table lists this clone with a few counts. CDR3 in amino acids: CASSEGSGTGHEKLFF. In DNA, the CDR3 is TGTGCCAGCAGTGAAGGGAGCGGGACGGGGCATGAAAAACTGTTTTTT. V is TRBV6-1 and J is TRBJ1-4; possible D gene TRBD1, 5 bases. The germline V gene encodes CDR1 MNHNS and CDR2 SASEGT. The ends were cut back, 1 base at V and 6 bases at J, with 15 bases in the middle. CDR3 size: 16 residues.

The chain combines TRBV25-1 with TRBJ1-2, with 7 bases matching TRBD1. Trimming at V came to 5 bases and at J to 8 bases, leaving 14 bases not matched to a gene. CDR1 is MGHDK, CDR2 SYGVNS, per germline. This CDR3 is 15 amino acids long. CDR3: CASSSLERGRDGYTF. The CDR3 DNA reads TGTGCCAGCAGTTCCCTCGAGAGGGGGCGCGACGGCTACACCTTC.

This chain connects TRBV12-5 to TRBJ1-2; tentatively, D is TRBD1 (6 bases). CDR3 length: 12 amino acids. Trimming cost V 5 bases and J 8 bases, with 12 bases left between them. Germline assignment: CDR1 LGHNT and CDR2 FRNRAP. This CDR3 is CASGLTGLGYTF. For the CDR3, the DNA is TGTGCTAGTGGTCTCACAGGGTTAGGCTACACCTTC.

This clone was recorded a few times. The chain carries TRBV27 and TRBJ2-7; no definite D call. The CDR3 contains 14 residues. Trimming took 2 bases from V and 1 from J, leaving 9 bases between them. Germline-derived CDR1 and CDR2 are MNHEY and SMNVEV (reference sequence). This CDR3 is CASSLNPVSYEQYF. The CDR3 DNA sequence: TGTGCCAGCAGTTTAAACCCGGTTTCCTACGAGCAGTACTTC.

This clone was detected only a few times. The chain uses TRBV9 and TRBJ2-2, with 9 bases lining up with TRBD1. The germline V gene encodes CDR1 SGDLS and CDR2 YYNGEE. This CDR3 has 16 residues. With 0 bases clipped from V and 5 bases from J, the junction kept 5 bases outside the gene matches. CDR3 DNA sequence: TGTGCCAGCAGCGTAGGGGGACAGGGTAGGACCGGGGAGCTGTTTTTT. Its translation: CASSVGGQGRTGELFF. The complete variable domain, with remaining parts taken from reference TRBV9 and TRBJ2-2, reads DSGVTQTPKHLITATGQRVTLRCSPRSGDLSVYWYQQSLDQGLQFLIQYYNGEERAKGNILERFSAQQFPDLHSELNLSSLELGDSALYFCASSVGGQGRTGELFFGEGSRLTVL.

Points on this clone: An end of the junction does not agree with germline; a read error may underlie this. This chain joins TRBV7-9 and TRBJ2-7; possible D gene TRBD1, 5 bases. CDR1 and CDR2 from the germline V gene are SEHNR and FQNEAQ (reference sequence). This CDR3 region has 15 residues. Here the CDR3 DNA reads TGTTCCAGCAGCACGAGCAGGGCACCGGGCCGGGAGCAGTACTTC. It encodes CSSSTSRAPGREQYF.

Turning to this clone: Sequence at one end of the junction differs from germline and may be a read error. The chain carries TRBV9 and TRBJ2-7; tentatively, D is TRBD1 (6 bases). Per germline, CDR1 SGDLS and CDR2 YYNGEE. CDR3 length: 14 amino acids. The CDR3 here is CASSVETAGGEQSF. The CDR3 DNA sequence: TGTGCCAGCAGCGTAGAGACGGCTGGGGGCGAGCAGTCCTTC.

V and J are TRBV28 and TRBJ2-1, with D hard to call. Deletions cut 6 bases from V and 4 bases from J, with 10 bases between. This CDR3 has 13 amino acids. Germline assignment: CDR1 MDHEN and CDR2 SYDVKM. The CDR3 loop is CASRESRYNEQFF. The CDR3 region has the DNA TGTGCCAGCAGGGAGTCTAGGTACAATGAGCAGTTCTTC.

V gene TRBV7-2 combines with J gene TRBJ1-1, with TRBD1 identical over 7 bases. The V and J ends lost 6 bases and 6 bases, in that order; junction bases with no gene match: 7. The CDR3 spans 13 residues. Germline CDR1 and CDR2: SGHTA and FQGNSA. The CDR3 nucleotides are TGTGCCAGCAGGATCAGGGGGAGTCCTGAAGCTTTCTTT. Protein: CASRIRGSPEAFF.

CDR3 protein: CATSEASDRSADTQYF. The CDR3 bases are TGTGCCACCAGCGAAGCTAGCGACCGCTCTGCAGATACGCAGTATTTT. The chain joins TRBV15 to TRBJ2-3; perhaps TRBD2 as D (6 bases). The CDR3 runs 16 residues. Germline V gives CDR1 LNHNV, CDR2 YYDKDF (reference sequence). Between the trimmed V and J ends, which lost 5 bases and 4 bases, there was a span of 19 bases.

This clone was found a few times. The CDR3 protein is CATSRDPAGAYNEQFF. CDR3 nucleotides: TGTGCCACCAGCAGAGATCCGGCGGGAGCCTACAATGAGCAGTTCTTC. The chain carries TRBV15 and TRBJ2-1; 7 bases line up with TRBD2. V lost 0 bases, J lost 2 bases, and 4 bases stayed unmatched. Germline V CDR1 and CDR2: LNHNV, YYDKDF (reference sequence). This CDR3 is built from 16 residues.

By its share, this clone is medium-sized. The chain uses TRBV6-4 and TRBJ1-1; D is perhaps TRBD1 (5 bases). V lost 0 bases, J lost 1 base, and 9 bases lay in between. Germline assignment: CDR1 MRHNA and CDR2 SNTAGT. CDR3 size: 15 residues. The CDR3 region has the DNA TGTGCCAGCAGTGACTCGGGGGGGGAGAACACTGAAGCTTTCTTT. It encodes CASSDSGGENTEAFF.